Listed here are 28 T cell receptor beta chains from one sample, sequenced in a study of early T cells in non-severe SARS-CoV-2 infection. TCRdb processed the 5' RACE reads anew with MiXCR; each CDR3 protein has one entry. This repertoire shows some 64,000 distinct CDR3 sequences, roughly 18% found once; its top ten account for approximately 9%. The material was whole blood, obtained at baseline. These receptors originate from an adult who was a healthcare worker with PCR-confirmed SARS-CoV-2 infection or an uninfected control (not recorded which).

V usage is TRBV6-2 or TRBV6-3 and J usage is TRBJ2-7, with D possibly being TRBD1 (5 bases). The V end was cut by 1 base, the J end by 1 base, with 11 bases between. There are 15 residues in the CDR3. Germline CDR1 is MNHEY and CDR2 is SVGEGT. CDR3 bases: TGTGCCAGCAGTTACTTAACAGGTGGTTCCTACGAGCAGTACTTC. Protein product: CASSYLTGGSYEQYF.

This clonotype was seen ten or more times. This sequence joins TRBV25-1 and TRBJ2-7; D is ambiguous. Trimming took 5 bases from V and 3 from J, leaving 20 bases between them. CDR3 length equals 16 residues. Germline CDR1 and CDR2: MGHDK and SYGVNS. The DNA of the CDR3 is TGTGCCAGCAGTAATTCCGACGTCGGTCGCCGCTACGAGCAGTACTTC. It encodes CASSNSDVGRRYEQYF.

The V gene is TRBV6-1, the J gene TRBJ2-1; D not certain. Germline CDR1 reads MNHNS; CDR2 reads SASEGT. Trimming cost V 3 bases and J 7 bases, with 7 bases left between them. This CDR3 region has 12 residues. As DNA, the CDR3 is TGTGCCAGCAGTGATTTTGGAAATGAGCAGTTCTTC. Amino acids: CASSDFGNEQFF.

This chain joins TRBV20-1 and TRBJ2-1; D is undetermined. From germline, CDR1 is DFQATT and CDR2 SNEGSKA (reference sequence). The V end lost 1 base, the J end lost 0 bases, and 10 bases lay between the germline ends. The CDR3 is 15 amino acids. CDR3 sequence: CSARVGGSSYNEQFF. CDR3 bases: TGCAGTGCTAGAGTTGGCGGAAGCTCCTACAATGAGCAGTTCTTC.

To note about this clonotype: One end of the junction fails to match germline, which may point to a read error. The V and J genes are TRBV11-3 and TRBJ2-1; the match to TRBD1 covers 8 bases. Per germline, CDR1 SGHNT and CDR2 YENEEA. There are 15 residues in the CDR3. DNA of the CDR3: TGTGCCAGCGGCTTAAGTGACAGGGGAAGGAATGAGCAGTTCTTC. Translated, it gives CASGLSDRGRNEQFF.

This clonotype was detected only a few times. The chain links TRBV18 to TRBJ1-5; a weak D match, TRBD1 (5 bases). The CDR3 spans 14 residues. V was trimmed by 3 bases and J by 1 base, leaving 7 bases between them. Germline V CDR1 and CDR2: KGHSH, LQKENI. The DNA for the CDR3 is TGTGCCAGCTCACCCGACAGAAGCAATCAGCCCCAGCATTTT. The encoded protein is CASSPDRSNQPQHF.

This clonotype occurred a few times. This chain links TRBV6-1 with TRBJ2-1; TRBD1 aligns across 8 bases. This CDR3 contains 14 residues. The germline gives CDR1 MNHNS, CDR2 SASEGT. With 6 bases clipped from V and 8 bases from J, the junction kept 9 bases outside the gene matches. The DNA of the CDR3 is TGTGCCAGCAGCGAGACAGGGGAGAGCGATGAGCAGTTCTTC. Translated, it gives CASSETGESDEQFF.

This clonotype was seen a few times. The gene calls are TRBV6-4 and TRBJ2-1, with TRBD2 matching over 10 bases. Trimming at V came to 2 bases and at J to 6 bases, leaving 4 bases not matched to a gene. The CDR3 spans 15 residues. The germline V gene has CDR1 MRHNA and CDR2 SNTAGT. The CDR3 DNA sequence: TGTGCCAGCAGTGACCACTCTAGCGGGAGCAATGAGCAGTTCTTC. Its protein is CASSDHSSGSNEQFF.

This clonotype was seen a few times. The chain is built from TRBV4-3 and TRBJ2-3; D gene uncertain. Germline CDR1 LGHNA, CDR2 YSLEER. This CDR3 contains 15 residues. V dropped 1 base and J dropped 0 bases, with 8 bases sitting between them. The DNA of the CDR3 is TGCGCCAGCAGCCAAGGTCCGACCAGCACAGATACGCAGTATTTT. Amino acid sequence: CASSQGPTSTDTQYF.

Comment on this clonotype: A read error may produce the germline difference seen at one junction end. The J gene is TRBJ1-1, the V gene TRBV30; 7 nucleotides agree with TRBD1. This CDR3 region has 13 residues. The germline gives CDR1 GTSNPN, CDR2 SVGIG (reference sequence). The CDR3 bases are TGTGCCTGGAGTAGAGGGGGCGACACTGGAGCTTTCTTT. Translating it yields CAWSRGGDTGAFF.

V and J are TRBV6-6 and TRBJ2-4, with unresolved D. The CDR3 spans 15 residues. Trimming pared 3 bases from V and 5 bases from J, leaving 14 bases between. Germline V gene data show CDR1 as MNHNY and CDR2 as SVGAGI (reference sequence). CDR3 in amino acids: CASSYDPTWENIQYF. CDR3 coding DNA: TGTGCCAGCAGTTATGACCCCACTTGGGAAAACATTCAGTACTTC.

The chain has TRBV6-5 and TRBJ2-1; a weak D match, TRBD2 (6 bases). V dropped 6 bases and J dropped 4 bases, with 22 bases sitting between them. This CDR3 has 17 residues. Germline assignment: CDR1 MNHEY and CDR2 SVGAGI. CDR3 in amino acids: CASSLGNPGLAYNEQFF. CDR3 nucleotide sequence: TGTGCCAGCAGCCTTGGAAATCCGGGACTTGCGTACAATGAGCAGTTCTTC.

V gene TRBV18 combines with J gene TRBJ2-3; D gene uncertain. V dropped 6 bases and J dropped 0 bases, with 7 bases sitting between them. Germline V gives CDR1 KGHSH, CDR2 LQKENI. The CDR3 is 13 amino acids. CDR3 amino acids: CASSYKSTDTQYF. The CDR3 nucleotides are TGTGCCAGCTCCTACAAGAGCACAGATACGCAGTATTTT.

This clonotype has only a few counts. This chain links TRBV19 with TRBJ1-5; D unresolved. CDR1 and CDR2 from the germline V gene are LNHDA and SQIVND (reference sequence). Trimming cost V 5 bases and J 4 bases, with 15 bases left between them. The CDR3 runs 15 residues. CDR3 in amino acids: CASSAAGETNQPQHF. The CDR3 DNA sequence: TGTGCCAGTAGTGCCGCCGGGGAGACAAATCAGCCCCAGCATTTT.

This clonotype occurred a few times. The V gene is TRBV28, the J gene TRBJ2-4, with D possibly being TRBD2 (5 bases). Germline loops: CDR1 MDHEN, CDR2 SYDVKM. The CDR3 sequence is 15 residues long. The V end lost 8 bases, the J end lost 0 bases, and 14 bases lay between the germline ends. The CDR3 region is CASSVRELAKNIQYF. The CDR3 DNA reads as TGTGCCAGCTCTGTTCGGGAACTAGCCAAAAACATTCAGTACTTC.

This clonotype was counted only a few times. This chain connects TRBV10-3 to TRBJ2-7; unclear D gene. The CDR3 sequence is 14 residues long. CDR1 is ENHRY and CDR2 is SYGVKD in the germline V gene. The ends were cut back, 2 bases at V and 2 bases at J, with 10 bases in the middle. The CDR3: CAISERATTYEQYF. The CDR3 DNA is TGTGCCATCAGTGAGCGGGCCACAACCTACGAGCAGTACTTC.

This clonotype was counted a few times. V usage is TRBV29-1 and J usage is TRBJ2-3; 9 nucleotides match TRBD1. The V gene's germline CDR1 is SQVTM and CDR2 ANQGSEA. The ends lost 3 bases at V and 6 bases at J; junction bases unmatched: 7. The CDR3 covers 14 residues. CDR3: CSVDRTGARDTQYF. The CDR3 region has the DNA TGCAGCGTTGATAGGACAGGGGCAAGGGATACGCAGTATTTT.

This clonotype was seen repeatedly, ten times or more. This chain connects TRBV6-5 to TRBJ2-7, with 12 bases matching TRBD1. V shed 4 bases and J 5 bases; nucleotides not matched to a gene: 9. CDR1 and CDR2 from the germline V gene are MNHEY and SVGAGI. CDR3 length: 16 residues. The CDR3 region has the DNA TGTGCCAGCAGTTTATTACCGGGACAGGGGGCCGACGAGCAGTACTTC. This gives the protein CASSLLPGQGADEQYF.

The rearrangement uses TRBV10-3 and TRBJ1-5, with 7 bases aligning to TRBD1. Germline V gene sequence: CDR1 ENHRY, CDR2 SYGVKD. V was pared by 6 bases and J by 1 base, with 6 bases of the junction left unmatched. This CDR3 comprises 15 residues. The CDR3 DNA sequence: TGTGCCATCAGCGTCACGGGACAGAGCAATCAGCCCCAGCATTTT. Translation: CAISVTGQSNQPQHF.

In its sample, this clonotype ranks as medium-sized. This sequence joins TRBV20-1 and TRBJ2-5; D is perhaps TRBD1 or TRBD2 (6 bases each). Germline V gives CDR1 DFQATT, CDR2 SNEGSKA (reference sequence). The CDR3 sequence is 16 residues long. The ends were cut back, 0 bases at V and 3 bases at J, with 17 bases in the middle. The CDR3 DNA sequence: TGCAGTGCTAGAGATCTTAACGGGGGCCAGGAAGAGACCCAGTACTTC. Its translation is CSARDLNGGQEETQYF.

This clonotype has only a few counts. The J gene is TRBJ2-1, the V gene TRBV5-5; 9 nucleotides align to TRBD2. Trimming cost V 4 bases and J 3 bases; bases outside gene matches: 2. Germline lookup yields CDR1 SGHKS and CDR2 YYEKEE (reference sequence). The CDR3 totals 14 residues. The CDR3 reads CASSLAGYYNEQFF. The CDR3 coding sequence is TGTGCCAGCAGCCTAGCGGGGTACTACAATGAGCAGTTCTTC.

This clonotype was recorded many times. This sequence joins TRBV7-8 and TRBJ1-1; 7 bases are a match to TRBD1. V lost 4 bases to trimming and J lost 2 bases; unmatched junction nucleotides: 7. Germline assignment: CDR1 SGHVS and CDR2 FQNEAQ. The CDR3 covers 15 residues. This CDR3 reads CASSYLGQTNTEAFF. The CDR3 DNA sequence: TGTGCCAGCAGCTACTTGGGACAGACCAACACTGAAGCTTTCTTT. Full variable domain (remainder filled in from reference TRBV7-8 and TRBJ1-1): GAGVSQSPRYKVAKRGQDVALRCDPISGHVSLFWYQQALGQGPEFLTYFQNEAQLDKSGLPSDRFFAERPEGSVSTLKIQRTQQEDSAVYLCASSYLGQTNTEAFFGQGTRLTVV.

This clonotype was seen only a few times. The V gene is TRBV12-3 or TRBV12-4, the J gene TRBJ2-1, with D hard to call. Trimming took 10 bases from V and 5 from J, leaving 12 bases between them. CDR3 length: 12 amino acids. CDR3 sequence (DNA): TGTGCCACCCGGACGGAAGACAATGAGCAGTTCTTC. It translates to CATRTEDNEQFF.

This clonotype has just a few counts. The V gene is TRBV5-6, the J gene TRBJ1-4; 9 bases fit TRBD1. The V gene end was trimmed by 3 bases and the J gene end by 5 bases; junction bases not matched to a gene: 8. This CDR3 comprises 16 residues. Germline V gene data show CDR1 as SGHDT and CDR2 as YYEEEE. The CDR3 DNA is TGTGCCAGCAGCTCCCGCTCCGGGACAGGGAATGAAAAACTGTTTTTT. Translating it yields CASSSRSGTGNEKLFF.

This clonotype was detected only a few times. The chain links TRBV3-1 to TRBJ1-1; no firm D call. Per the germline V gene, CDR1 is LGHDT and CDR2 is YNNKEL (reference sequence). Trimming removed 2 bases from V and 2 bases from J, with 3 bases in between. The CDR3 spans 12 residues. CDR3 in amino acids: CASSQPNTEAFF. DNA of the CDR3: TGTGCCAGCAGCCAACCTAACACTGAAGCTTTCTTT.

This clonotype was observed a handful of times. This chain connects TRBV6-6 to TRBJ2-7; D is possibly TRBD2 (6 bases). Per germline, CDR1 MNHNY and CDR2 SVGAGI (reference sequence). With 2 bases removed from V and 1 base from J, the gap between germline ends came to 6 bases. CDR3 size: 13 residues. The CDR3 DNA follows: TGTGCCAGCAGTTACGCGGGGTCCTACGAGCAGTACTTC. It translates to CASSYAGSYEQYF.

Only a few counts were recorded for this clonotype. This rearrangement joins TRBV28 to TRBJ2-4; TRBD2 is a possible D gene (5 bases). V lost 3 bases and J 5 bases, leaving 17 bases between the germline ends. The CDR3 runs to 16 residues. The V gene's germline CDR1 is MDHEN and CDR2 SYDVKM. The CDR3 bases are TGTGCCAGCAGTTTTTATGGCGAACCTAGCCAAAACATTCAGTACTTC. Translating gives CASSFYGEPSQNIQYF.

This clonotype was found a few times. The rearrangement uses TRBV5-8 and TRBJ2-7; the D is unclear. CDR3 length equals 12 residues. The V end was cut by 0 bases, the J end by 7 bases, with 8 bases between. Germline CDR1 and CDR2: SGHTS and YDEGEE. In DNA form, the CDR3 reads TGTGCCAGCAGCTTGGCCCCTGAGGAGCAGTACTTC. Its protein is CASSLAPEEQYF.